Presented here are 3 T cell receptor beta chains from one specimen sequenced in a study of cytotoxic CD8 clonotypes in ibrutinib-treated CLL. Assay used: immunoSEQ multiplex PCR; TCRdb lists only in-frame clones, some missing. The sample records thousands of clones, roughly four fifths being singletons. The sample in question was PBMCs, obtained before ibrutinib treatment. Source of these receptors: a human donor with chronic lymphocytic leukemia.

This clone was counted once. The chain joins TRBV7-7 to TRBJ2-5, with D perhaps matching TRBD1 or TRBD2 (5 bases each). CDR1 SSHAT and CDR2 FNYEAQ come from the germline V gene (reference sequence). V lost 5 bases and J 0 bases, leaving 19 bases between the germline ends. The CDR3 runs to 17 residues. The CDR3 DNA sequence: TGTGCCAGCAGCCAGTCCCCTGGGGGATTATACCAAGAGACCCAGTACTTC. Amino acids: CASSQSPGGLYQETQYF.

V gene TRBV7-9 combines with J gene TRBJ2-1, with D perhaps TRBD2 (6 bases). The length of the CDR3 is 15 residues. Germline loops: CDR1 SEHNR, CDR2 FQNEAQ (reference sequence). The ends were cut back, 5 bases at V and 5 bases at J, with 16 bases in the middle. CDR3 DNA: TGTGCCAGCAGCCCACCTCTGGGCGGGGACAATGAGCAGTTCTTC. Its translation is CASSPPLGGDNEQFF.

The V and J genes are TRBV6-1 and TRBJ1-5; D call uncertain. The germline gives CDR1 MNHNS, CDR2 SASEGT. CDR3 length: 16 amino acids. With 2 bases removed from V and 0 bases from J, the gap between germline ends came to 11 bases. CDR3 amino acids: CASSELGSYSNQPQHF. The CDR3 DNA reads TGTGCCAGCAGTGAATTGGGGAGTTATAGCAATCAGCCCCAGCATTTT.